The 18 T cell receptor beta chains presented below share a single source sample, sequenced in a study of CD8+ T cells in alopecia areata. RNA was extracted and reverse transcribed into cDNA as the sequencing template. Sequenced by immunoSEQ multiplex PCR; TCRdb stores in-frame clones only, minus some. The sample includes about 90,000 clones, about 40% seen only once; the top ten take roughly 18%. Treatment indicated: oral pan-JAK inhibitor, 5-10 mg twice daily. The source material was CD8+ T cells sorted from blood, sampled at week 24, from a patient treated with tofacitinib. Receptors originate from a human donor with alopecia areata.

The chain recombines TRBV11-2 with TRBJ2-1; TRBD2 matches at 7 bases. The V gene's germline CDR1 is SGHAT and CDR2 FQNNGV. The CDR3 length is 16 residues. J lost 3 bases, V lost 2 bases, and 7 bases had no gene match. CDR3 sequence (DNA): TGTGCCAGCAGCTTAACCTCAGCGGGAAACTACAATGAGCAGTTCTTC. Translated: CASSLTSAGNYNEQFF.

The gene calls are TRBV4-1 and TRBJ2-7; D is possibly TRBD2 (6 bases). This CDR3 is 15 amino acids long. Germline-derived CDR1 and CDR2 are MGHRA and YSYEKL. Trimming removed 0 bases at V and 3 bases at J, with 12 bases between. The CDR3 reads CASSQDWQGGYEQYF. For the CDR3, the DNA is TGCGCCAGCAGCCAAGATTGGCAGGGAGGCTACGAGCAGTACTTC.

The genes are TRBV4-1 and TRBJ1-1; D not certain. The germline V gene encodes CDR1 MGHRA and CDR2 YSYEKL. This CDR3 contains 13 residues. V lost 4 bases and J lost 1, with 7 bases in between. CDR3 bases: TGCGCCAGCAGCCCACGGACGAACACTGAAGCTTTCTTT. Its translation: CASSPRTNTEAFF.

This clone was seen a handful of times. The genes are TRBV12-5 and TRBJ2-5; the D is unclear. This CDR3 comprises 13 residues. CDR1 and CDR2 from the germline V gene are LGHNT and FRNRAP. V lost 2 bases and J lost 2, with 6 bases in between. The CDR3 region is CASGLWDQETQYF. CDR3 DNA: TGTGCTAGTGGTTTGTGGGATCAAGAGACCCAGTACTTC.

The chain has TRBV28 and TRBJ2-7, with D possibly being TRBD1 (5 bases). CDR1 and CDR2 (germline): MDHEN, SYDVKM. There are 14 residues in the CDR3. V dropped 5 bases and J dropped 5 bases, with 16 bases sitting between them. The CDR3 DNA is TGTGCCAGCAGTGGCGTCGACAGACTCCACGAGCAGTACTTC. It yields the protein CASSGVDRLHEQYF.

This clone was seen a few times. J is TRBJ2-7 and V is TRBV11-2; no clear D gene. V was trimmed by 3 bases and J by 5 bases, leaving 11 bases between them. Germline lookup yields CDR1 SGHAT and CDR2 FQNNGV. This CDR3 has 13 amino acids. CDR3 in amino acids: CASSFGKGNEQYF. As DNA, the CDR3 is TGTGCCAGCAGCTTTGGGAAGGGAAACGAGCAGTACTTC.

The chain employs TRBV7-9 and TRBJ2-7; maybe TRBD1 (7 bases). V was cut by 6 bases and J by 3 bases, with 18 bases left in between. Germline CDR1 and CDR2: SEHNR and FQNEAQ (reference sequence). This CDR3 is built from 15 residues. The CDR3 loop is CASSSVAGGHYEQYF. The DNA of the CDR3 is TGTGCCAGCAGTTCAGTGGCAGGGGGGCACTACGAGCAGTACTTC.

This chain connects TRBV27 to TRBJ2-7; TRBD1 might be the D (5 bases). The V gene's germline CDR1 is MNHEY and CDR2 SMNVEV (reference sequence). CDR3 length: 13 amino acids. V gave up 6 bases and J gave up 3 bases, with 12 bases separating them. The CDR3 DNA reads TGTGCCAGCAGCTCAGGGATTTACTACGAGCAGTACTTC. Translated, it gives CASSSGIYYEQYF.

The rearrangement links TRBV27 to TRBJ2-5; D is possibly TRBD1 (6 bases). The J call may be wrong; the DNA end is better matched by TRBJ2-7. Germline V gene lookup returns CDR1 MNHEY and CDR2 SMNVEV (reference sequence). This CDR3 has 14 residues. The CDR3 region has the DNA TGTGCCAGCAGTCCGCGCAGGGGAAACTACGAGCAGTACTTC. Its protein product is CASSPRRGNYEQYF.

By share, this clone counts as medium-sized. V usage is TRBV15 and J usage is TRBJ2-1; weak D call: TRBD1 (7 bases). V was cut by 1 base and J by 3 bases, with 13 bases left in between. This CDR3 has 16 residues. CDR1 is LNHNV, CDR2 YYDKDF, per germline (reference sequence). The CDR3 protein is CATSRGGDSFYNEQFF. In DNA form, the CDR3 reads TGTGCCACCAGCAGAGGGGGGGACAGCTTCTACAATGAGCAGTTCTTC.

The chain uses TRBV30 and TRBJ1-5; D remains ambiguous. Germline V gene data show CDR1 as GTSNPN and CDR2 as SVGIG (reference sequence). V lost 1 base to trimming and J lost 8 bases, with 9 bases between them. The CDR3 runs 12 residues. The DNA of the CDR3 is TGTGCCTGGAGTGCCTCCGGGGAGCCCCAGCATTTT. Translated, it gives CAWSASGEPQHF.

This clone was detected only a few times. The rearrangement links TRBV4-1 to TRBJ2-1, with a weak D call TRBD2 (6 bases). The CDR3 length is 15 residues. The germline CDR1 and CDR2 sequences are MGHRA and YSYEKL. Trimming pared 8 bases from V and 1 base from J, leaving 15 bases between. Written as DNA, the CDR3 is TGCGCCAGCGAGGCCCGGGGGTCATCCTACAATGAGCAGTTCTTC. Translating it yields CASEARGSSYNEQFF.

There are a few counts of this clone. The gene calls are TRBV7-2 and TRBJ2-7, with no clear D. This CDR3 has 11 residues. Germline CDR1 SGHTA, CDR2 FQGNSA. V lost 4 bases, J lost 4 bases, and 5 bases lay in between. The CDR3 sequence is CASSWGYEQYF. CDR3 in DNA: TGTGCCAGCAGCTGGGGTTACGAGCAGTACTTC.

The J gene is TRBJ2-5, the V gene TRBV9; possible D gene TRBD1, 5 bases. The length of the CDR3 is 12 residues. Between the trimmed V and J ends, which lost 6 bases and 5 bases, there was a span of 11 bases. Per the germline V gene, CDR1 is SGDLS and CDR2 is YYNGEE. This chain's CDR3 is CASNRGSETQYF. CDR3 nucleotide sequence: TGTGCCAGCAATAGGGGCTCCGAGACCCAGTACTTC.

The chain uses TRBV29-1 and TRBJ1-2, with a tentative D call TRBD1 (6 bases). V lost 8 bases and J lost 4, with 20 bases in between. The CDR3 runs to 14 residues. Germline loops: CDR1 SQVTM, CDR2 ANQGSEA. CDR3 nucleotide sequence: TGCAGCTCCCAGGGAGGGGGGAGCGGCTATGGCTACACCTTC. Encoded protein: CSSQGGGSGYGYTF. Full variable domain (missing parts from reference TRBV29-1 and TRBJ1-2): SAVISQKPSRDICQRGTSLTIQCQVDSQVTMMFWYRQQPGQSLTLIATANQGSEATYESGFVIDKFPISRPNLTFSTLTVSNMSPEDSSIYLCSSQGGGSGYGYTFGSGTRLTVV.

This chain links TRBV4-3 with TRBJ1-3; D is unclear. V was cut by 0 bases and J by 0 bases, with 9 bases left in between. Germline V gene lookup returns CDR1 LGHNA and CDR2 YSLEER. CDR3 length: 16 residues. CDR3: CASSQDRITSGNTIYF. The CDR3 coding sequence is TGCGCCAGCAGCCAAGATCGAATAACCTCTGGAAACACCATATATTTT.

This clone has a handful of counts. The chain carries TRBV30 and TRBJ2-1, with D unresolved. The CDR3 loop spans 14 amino acids. Trimming removed 4 bases at V and 3 bases at J, with 13 bases between. Germline V gene data show CDR1 as GTSNPN and CDR2 as SVGIG (reference sequence). The CDR3 bases are TGTGCCTGGAATGGGGATAGGGTCTACAATGAGCAGTTCTTC. Its translation is CAWNGDRVYNEQFF.

The rearrangement links TRBV18 to TRBJ2-7, with TRBD2 as a possible D gene (6 bases). This CDR3 is built from 16 residues. CDR1 is KGHSH and CDR2 is LQKENI in the germline V gene. V was clipped by 3 bases and J by 2 bases, with 17 bases between them. DNA for the CDR3: TGTGCCAGCTCACCCGGGGCGGACGGGGGTACCTACGAGCAGTACTTC. Residues: CASSPGADGGTYEQYF.